Reported below is one TCR beta chain. Participants were aged roughly 18 to 95 years, lived in 20 to 25 US areas, and enrolled virtually. The study assigned cohorts using participant-reported clinical history. These data are taken from a study of blood T cell repertoires in COVID-19. Across the whole study: Some COVID-19 samples were acute and others convalescent; all came from the United States, Italy and Spain.

In the original workflow: Reference gene primer amplification in the assay estimated nucleated cell counts. This table comes from immunoSEQ multiplex PCR, and its TCRdb copy is limited to in-frame clones, with some not included. From that table come the V and J calls and clone size; the DNA was used to work out D and trimming. The data show approximately 150,000 clones, over 80% seen once. The CDR3 runs 14 residues. Trimming removed 6 bases from V and 8 bases from J, with 19 bases in between. Germline CDR1 SNHLY, CDR2 FYNNEI. This sequence originates from a woman between 35 and 50 years old who had recovered from COVID-19. This chain connects TRBV2 to TRBJ1-2; D remains unclear. Sequenced material: PBMCs or T cells enriched from blood (not recorded which). CDR3 in DNA: TGTGCCAGCAGGACCCCGGAACTAGGGAGCGGCTACACCTTC. Residues: CASRTPELGSGYTF.